This entry is about one TCR beta chain. The antigen is unknown. V lost 4 bases to trimming and J lost 2 bases; unmatched junction nucleotides: 5. CDR1 is SGHTA, CDR2 FQGNSA, per germline. The CDR3 runs to 14 residues. The sample is drawn from a study of cytomegalovirus exposure and HLA in healthy donors. Study summary: An earlier analysis identified 120 million or so unique TCR beta sequences in about 180 million T cells. Findings of the study overall: Later work associated more than 15,000 TCR beta sequences with HLA alleles at 0.05 false discovery rate. Accurate HLA-A and HLA-B prediction from TCR beta sequences was reported for most subjects.

The PCR was carried out with 60 Vbeta primers and 13 Jbeta primers. Assay: immunoSEQ multiplex PCR; the TCRdb copy retains only in-frame clones and omits some. This sample has 70,000 to 95,000 clones; about three fifths occur once, and the top ten carry about 5.4%. The sequenced sample consisted of PBMCs. This receptor was identified in a woman in her twenties or thirties in good health and CMV-seropositive. The chain employs TRBV7-2 and TRBJ2-7, with 7 bases aligning to TRBD1. Written as DNA, the CDR3 is TGTGCCAGCAGCTCCAGAGGGGGCGCCTACGAGCAGTACTTC. This sequence encodes CASSSRGGAYEQYF.